This passage covers 9 T cell receptor beta chains from one sample sequenced in a study of CD8 T cells in ankylosing spondylitis. A single record per CDR3 protein comes from TCRdb applying MiXCR to the 5' RACE reads. The top ten hold more than 13% of the sample, which has about 160,000 distinct CDR3 sequences, around 9.6% seen once. Sequencing was carried out using blood, either unsorted or a sorted T cell fraction (not recorded which). These receptors were collected from a female donor with ankylosing spondylitis or in good health (not recorded which).

The J gene is TRBJ2-1, the V gene TRBV18; the D is unclear. From germline, CDR1 is KGHSH and CDR2 LQKENI. The CDR3 totals 13 residues. Trimming pared 3 bases from V and 4 bases from J, leaving 7 bases between. The CDR3, as DNA: TGTGCCAGCTCACCCCTTAGGTACAATGAGCAGTTCTTC. Translated, it gives CASSPLRYNEQFF.

This clonotype was seen a few times. This sequence joins TRBV7-2 and TRBJ2-1; the match to TRBD1 covers 9 bases. Germline V gives CDR1 SGHTA, CDR2 FQGNSA. V gave up 5 bases and J gave up 7 bases; unmatched junction bases: 6. The CDR3 sequence is 14 residues long. The CDR3 coding sequence is TGTGCCAGCAGCCCGGGACAGGGAGTTAATGAGCAGTTCTTC. It encodes CASSPGQGVNEQFF.

The table lists this clonotype with a few counts. V is TRBV7-9 and J is TRBJ2-7; D is uncertain. Trimming took off 4 bases at V and 7 bases at J, with 11 bases between the two ends. Germline CDR1 SEHNR, CDR2 FQNEAQ (reference sequence). The CDR3 has 12 residues. For the CDR3, the DNA is TGTGCCAGCAGCTCCCACACTTTGGAGCAGTACTTC. Translated, it gives CASSSHTLEQYF. The full variable domain, with the rest looked up from reference TRBV7-9 and TRBJ2-7, is DTGVSQNPRHKITKRGQNVTFRCDPISEHNRLYWYRQTLGQGPEFLTYFQNEAQLEKSRLLSDRFSAERPKGSFSTLEIQRTEQGDSAMYLCASSSHTLEQYFGPGTRLTVT.

The chain couples TRBV5-6 to TRBJ2-3; D is undetermined. This CDR3 spans 15 amino acids. The V end was cut by 2 bases, the J end by 0 bases, with 10 bases between. CDR1 and CDR2 (germline): SGHDT, YYEEEE. This CDR3 is CASSFAATSTDTQYF. In DNA, the CDR3 is TGTGCCAGCAGCTTTGCAGCGACTAGCACAGATACGCAGTATTTT.

V usage is TRBV10-2 and J usage is TRBJ2-3; D ambiguous. The germline V and J ends were trimmed by 6 bases and 1 base, with 14 bases remaining between them. The CDR3 loop spans 15 amino acids. Germline lookup yields CDR1 WSHSY and CDR2 SAAADI. CDR3 bases: TGCGCCAGCAGCCCCGGTTCGGCCGGCACAGATACGCAGTATTTT. This codes for CASSPGSAGTDTQYF.

At least ten counts were recorded for this clonotype. This chain links TRBV12-3 or TRBV12-4 with TRBJ2-4; 8 bases agree with TRBD1. The CDR3 length is 16 residues. V shed 4 bases, J shed 2 bases, and the junction held 7 bases outside the gene matches. CDR3 loop: CASSSSGGASKNIQYF. CDR3 sequence (DNA): TGTGCCAGCAGTTCATCAGGGGGCGCATCCAAAAACATTCAGTACTTC.

J is TRBJ2-7 and V is TRBV4-3; 8 bases are a match to TRBD1. V lost 0 bases to trimming and J lost 3 bases; unmatched junction nucleotides: 7. The CDR3 loop spans 16 amino acids. Germline V gene lookup returns CDR1 LGHNA and CDR2 YSLEER. Here the CDR3 reads CASSQEHQGADYEQYF. The CDR3 DNA sequence: TGCGCCAGCAGCCAAGAGCACCAGGGGGCTGACTACGAGCAGTACTTC.

This chain uses TRBV20-1 with TRBJ2-7; D is perhaps TRBD2 (6 bases). Germline lookup yields CDR1 DFQATT and CDR2 SNEGSKA (reference sequence). The V end was cut by 6 bases, the J end by 5 bases, with 17 bases between. The CDR3 is 13 amino acids. The CDR3 DNA is TGCAGTGCGGGTTCGGGCCGGAGGGACGAGCAGTACTTC. This encodes CSAGSGRRDEQYF.

V usage is TRBV9 and J usage is TRBJ2-1; D unresolved. The CDR3 is made up of 15 amino acids. CDR1 and CDR2 (germline): SGDLS, YYNGEE. V gave up 2 bases and J gave up 5 bases, with 14 bases separating them. CDR3 in amino acids: CASSVGASRNNEQFF. The CDR3 DNA sequence: TGTGCCAGCAGCGTTGGCGCAAGTCGTAACAATGAGCAGTTCTTC. The whole variable domain, remainder taken from reference TRBV9 and TRBJ2-1, is DSGVTQTPKHLITATGQRVTLRCSPRSGDLSVYWYQQSLDQGLQFLIQYYNGEERAKGNILERFSAQQFPDLHSELNLSSLELGDSALYFCASSVGASRNNEQFFGPGTRLTVL.